The 17 T cell receptor beta chains given below trace back to one sample, sequenced in a study of T cells after posttransplantation cyclophosphamide. Using immunoSEQ multiplex PCR, the repertoire was profiled, and TCRdb retains in-frame clones only, with some absent. The sample shows about 66,000 clones, approximately 92% of them seen only once. Sequencing was performed on PBMCs. Every receptor here comes from a woman in her twenties or thirties in good health and a related stem cell transplant donor.

The rearrangement links TRBV14 to TRBJ2-7, with 8 bases lining up with TRBD1. Trimming at V came to 0 bases and at J to 2 bases, leaving 12 bases not matched to a gene. This CDR3 has 18 residues. CDR1 SGHDN and CDR2 FVKESK come from the germline V gene. Here the CDR3 reads CASSQESWYGQGPYEQYF. Here the CDR3 DNA reads TGTGCCAGCAGCCAAGAAAGTTGGTATGGACAGGGTCCCTACGAGCAGTACTTC.

The chain recombines TRBV7-2 with TRBJ2-5; TRBD2 matches 10 bases. Per germline, CDR1 SGHTA and CDR2 FQGNSA. Losses at the gene ends were 5 bases for V and 9 bases for J; bases not matched to a gene: 9. This CDR3 contains 14 residues. The CDR3 here is CASSPSAGGRPQYF. DNA for the CDR3: TGTGCCAGCAGCCCTTCAGCGGGGGGGCGGCCCCAGTACTTC. Supplemented by reference TRBV7-2 and TRBJ2-5, the full variable domain reads GAGVSQSPSNKVTEKGKDVELRCDPISGHTALYWYRQSLGQGLEFLIYFQGNSAPDKSGLPSDRFSAERTGGSVSTLTIQRTQQEDSAVYLCASSPSAGGRPQYFGPGTRLLVL.

The chain has TRBV2 and TRBJ2-7, with D hard to call. Germline lookup yields CDR1 SNHLY and CDR2 FYNNEI. V lost 8 bases to trimming and J lost 6 bases, with 14 bases between them. The CDR3 extends over 12 amino acids. DNA for the CDR3: TGTGCCAGCGTACGTCCGGAAGGCGAGCAGTACTTC. It translates to CASVRPEGEQYF. The whole variable domain, remainder taken from reference TRBV2 and TRBJ2-7, is EPEVTQTPSHQVTQMGQEVILRCVPISNHLYFYWYRQILGQKVEFLVSFYNNEISEKSEIFDDQFSVERPDGSNFTLKIRSTKLEDSAMYFCASVRPEGEQYFGPGTRLTVT.

V usage is TRBV30 and J usage is TRBJ2-1, with a tentative D call TRBD2 (5 bases). The CDR3 runs to 13 residues. Trimming stripped 7 bases from V and 2 bases from J, with 12 bases between. Germline CDR1 and CDR2: GTSNPN and SVGIG (reference sequence). CDR3 coding DNA: TGTGCCTTAGACCGGGGAACCTACAATGAGCAGTTCTTC. Its translation is CALDRGTYNEQFF.

This CDR3 is CASSPRQGLGTEAFF. The DNA for the CDR3 is TGTGCCAGCAGCCCCCGACAGGGGTTGGGTACTGAAGCTTTCTTT. This chain uses TRBV5-6 with TRBJ1-1; 8 bases fit TRBD1. Losses at the gene ends were 4 bases for V and 5 bases for J; bases not matched to a gene: 10. CDR3 length: 15 residues. The germline V gene encodes CDR1 SGHDT and CDR2 YYEEEE.

This sequence joins TRBV14 and TRBJ1-2; D is unresolved. Germline lookup yields CDR1 SGHDN and CDR2 FVKESK. The germline V and J ends were trimmed by 1 base and 6 bases, with 9 bases remaining between them. This CDR3 is built from 13 residues. CDR3 coding DNA: TGTGCCAGCAGCCAAGTCACGCGAAATGGCTACACCTTC. It encodes CASSQVTRNGYTF.

This chain joins TRBV11-1 and TRBJ2-3; D might be TRBD1 (6 bases). The CDR3 extends over 15 amino acids. V lost 4 bases and J lost 3, with 14 bases in between. Germline lookup yields CDR1 SGHAT and CDR2 FQDESV (reference sequence). The CDR3 spells CASSWGQGRTDTQYF. In DNA, the CDR3 is TGTGCCAGCAGCTGGGGGCAGGGAAGAACAGATACGCAGTATTTT.

CDR3 protein: CSVVKGRTAGNYGYTF. The DNA for the CDR3 is TGCAGCGTTGTTAAAGGGAGGACTGCTGGAAACTATGGCTACACCTTC. V gene TRBV29-1 combines with J gene TRBJ1-2; D is unclear. This CDR3 contains 16 residues. Trimming removed 4 bases at V and 2 bases at J, with 20 bases between. Germline CDR1 is SQVTM and CDR2 is ANQGSEA.

This sequence joins TRBV5-5 and TRBJ2-2; D not certain. V gave up 2 bases and J gave up 3 bases, with 11 bases separating them. This CDR3 region has 15 residues. In germline, CDR1 is SGHKS, CDR2 YYEKEE (reference sequence). CDR3 sequence: CASSFSLGHTGELFF. In DNA, the CDR3 is TGTGCCAGCAGCTTTAGTCTTGGGCACACCGGGGAGCTGTTTTTT. The full variable domain, its missing parts supplied by reference TRBV5-5 and TRBJ2-2, is DAGVTQSPTHLIKTRGQQVTLRCSPISGHKSVSWYQQVLGQGPQFIFQYYEKEERGRGNFPDRFSARQFPNYSSELNVNALLLGDSALYLCASSFSLGHTGELFFGEGSRLTVL.

The CDR3 reads CASSLRDIGNTIYF. The CDR3 nucleotides read TGTGCCAGCAGCTTACGCGACATAGGAAACACCATATATTTT. The rearrangement joins TRBV7-8 to TRBJ1-3, with D hard to call. Trimming took 2 bases from V and 4 from J, leaving 9 bases between them. Per germline, CDR1 SGHVS and CDR2 FQNEAQ. The CDR3 is 14 residues long.

The V and J genes are TRBV29-1 and TRBJ2-1; possibly TRBD2 for D (6 bases). The CDR3 has 14 residues. The germline V gene encodes CDR1 SQVTM and CDR2 ANQGSEA. The V end lost 6 bases, the J end lost 4 bases, and 16 bases lay between the germline ends. CDR3 nucleotide sequence: TGCAGCGTGGGACTTGGGGGTACTTACAATGAGCAGTTCTTC. Translating it yields CSVGLGGTYNEQFF.

This clone was recorded only once. The chain uses TRBV7-2 and TRBJ1-2; D ambiguous. Germline V lookup: CDR1 SGHTA, CDR2 FQGNSA. The CDR3 totals 12 residues. The V end was cut by 7 bases, the J end by 8 bases, with 14 bases between. Here the CDR3 reads CASNEAPGGYTF. CDR3 nucleotides: TGTGCCAGCAACGAAGCCCCCGGGGGCTACACCTTC.

The rearrangement joins TRBV7-2 to TRBJ1-5; 9 bases line up with TRBD1. Germline V gives CDR1 SGHTA, CDR2 FQGNSA. The CDR3 is made up of 16 amino acids. J was trimmed by 3 bases and V by 5 bases; bases with no gene match: 8. The CDR3 DNA is TGTGCCAGCAGCCCTAGGACAGGGGCACTCAATCAGCCCCAGCATTTT. Amino acid sequence: CASSPRTGALNQPQHF. Using reference TRBV7-2 and TRBJ1-5 for the parts outside the CDR3, the full variable domain is GAGVSQSPSNKVTEKGKDVELRCDPISGHTALYWYRQSLGQGLEFLIYFQGNSAPDKSGLPSDRFSAERTGGSVSTLTIQRTQQEDSAVYLCASSPRTGALNQPQHFGDGTRLSIL.

This clone is a singleton in its sample. This chain connects TRBV7-9 to TRBJ2-1; 11 positions match TRBD2. V was clipped by 6 bases and J by 3 bases; unmatched bases: 10. This CDR3 is built from 17 residues. Germline V gene lookup returns CDR1 SEHNR and CDR2 FQNEAQ (reference sequence). CDR3 in DNA: TGTGCCAGCAGTCCTCGGGGGCTAGCGGGGGGCTACAATGAGCAGTTCTTC. Residues: CASSPRGLAGGYNEQFF. The full variable domain, with the rest looked up from reference TRBV7-9 and TRBJ2-1, is DTGVSQNPRHKITKRGQNVTFRCDPISEHNRLYWYRQTLGQGPEFLTYFQNEAQLEKSRLLSDRFSAERPKGSFSTLEIQRTEQGDSAMYLCASSPRGLAGGYNEQFFGPGTRLTVL.

The rearrangement uses TRBV5-1 and TRBJ1-1; 9 bases align to TRBD1. Germline assignment: CDR1 SGHRS and CDR2 YFSETQ. V gave up 4 bases and J gave up 5 bases; unmatched junction bases: 3. The CDR3 totals 13 residues. CDR3 region: CASSKDRGTEAFF. The CDR3 coding sequence is TGCGCCAGCAGCAAGGACAGGGGAACTGAAGCTTTCTTT.

In its sample, this clone was seen a few times. CDR3 in amino acids: CASSPPGGELHGYTF. The CDR3, as DNA: TGTGCCAGCAGCCCGCCAGGGGGCGAGTTGCATGGCTACACCTTC. The rearrangement uses TRBV28 and TRBJ1-2; TRBD1 agrees at 8 bases. CDR3 length: 15 amino acids. J gave up 6 bases and V 6 bases, and 12 bases lay outside the gene matches. Looked up from germline, CDR1 is MDHEN and CDR2 is SYDVKM.

The rearrangement joins TRBV2 to TRBJ1-1; 7 bases map to TRBD1. The V gene end was trimmed by 5 bases and the J gene end by 1 base; junction bases not matched to a gene: 10. The germline CDR1 and CDR2 sequences are SNHLY and FYNNEI. The CDR3 loop spans 16 amino acids. CDR3 sequence: CASSPHGDRANTEAFF. The CDR3 DNA is TGTGCCAGCAGTCCCCATGGTGACAGGGCGAACACTGAAGCTTTCTTT.